Given below is one T cell receptor beta chain in context. This clone has only a few counts. Its target antigen remains unknown. Per-base qualities were not stored, and no clone one base away is much larger. The immunoSEQ Assay, a bias-controlled multiplex PCR, was used to amplify TCRbeta CDR3 regions from genomic DNA. Under the source paper's analysis protocol: Within the assay, amplification of reference gene primers was used to estimate how many nucleated cells each sample contained. To quantify the absolute abundance of each unique TCRbeta CDR3 rearrangement, sequence reads were collapsed and filtered. For each sample, productive Simpson clonality was calculated as the square root of Simpson's diversity index over productive rearrangements. In TCRdb, the immuneACCESS table is reduced to in-frame sequences with V and J assigned. These tables do not hold every clone; where another copy was compared, an unresolved V gene accounts for under half, and the others remain unexplained. The V and J calls and clone size were taken over from that table, and D and trimming were inferred from the DNA. The sample table holds fewer than 65,000 clones, of which around 86% were seen once. Around 1.3% of the sample is held by the ten biggest clonotypes.

Whole blood was collected in K2EDTA tubes by collaborating institutions according to the institutions' own protocols. For TCRbeta analysis, collaborators shipped samples in one of three forms: frozen whole blood, isolated PBMCs, or DNA extracted from either of those sample types. The CDR3 numbers 16 residues from cysteine through phenylalanine. Only CDR3 DNA remains: 48 bases, in frame from the first base. Reading the germline V gene gives CDR1 SGHTA and CDR2 FQGTGA. The V end gives up 1 base and the J end 5 bases, leaving 7 bases in the junction not matched to a gene. This sample is part of a study of blood T cell repertoires in COVID-19 (dated by TCRdb to 2020 to 2022). Notes on the research overall: The collaborator samples originated in the United States, Italy and Spain and spanned the acute and convalescent phases of COVID-19. Sample metadata almost always included a de-identified subject ID, COVID-19 status, age in years and sex. A freely available public database, intended as a resource for researchers studying the immune response to SARS-CoV-2, is where the repertoires were released. The dataset comprised deeply sampled blood TCRbeta repertoires from subjects exposed to, actively infected with, or recovered from COVID-19. The samples were drawn from the first 160 participants of the ongoing ImmuneRACE study and from 1,254 subjects provided by 6 global collaborators. The material from the prospective study consisted of cDNA or gDNA derived from T cells, B-cell-depleted T cells, or PBMCs. Where HLA class I and class II types were available, the types were taken from metadata supplied by the sample provider, not from assay-based typing. Findings and caveats that apply to the study as a whole: The quantity of clinical and demographic metadata differed by source and by participant and was supplied without curation.

The V and J genes are TRBV7-3 and TRBJ2-1; TRBD2 matches 8 bases in the middle. Source material: peripheral blood. This receptor was identified in a woman aged 80 or over with acute or convalescent COVID-19. CDR3 sequence: CASSLRIAGLNNEQFF. The DNA reads TGTGCCAGCAGCTTAAGGATAGCGGGGTTAAACAATGAGCAGTTCTTC.